Each of the 4 T cell receptor beta chains below was sequenced from the same sample in a study of CD8 T cells in Susac syndrome. Random hexamers served to reverse transcribe about 0.5 to 1 ug RNA. TCRdb ran MiXCR on the immunoSEQ multiplex PCR reads and lists one entry per CDR3 protein. The profile shows under 95,000 distinct CDR3 sequences, approximately 95% of them singletons. Sequencing used CD8+ T cells from PBMCs. The source of these receptors is a human donor with Susac syndrome.

This rearrangement joins TRBV6-5 to TRBJ2-6, with TRBD2 matching over 7 bases. With 0 bases clipped from V and 0 bases from J, the junction kept 11 bases outside the gene matches. The CDR3 has 20 amino acids. Germline CDR1 MNHEY, CDR2 SVGAGI. The CDR3 reads CASSYSEGWGRVSGANVLTF. Written as DNA, the CDR3 is TGTGCCAGCAGTTACTCCGAAGGTTGGGGGAGGGTCTCTGGGGCCAACGTCCTGACTTTC.

This chain links TRBV12-3 or TRBV12-4 with TRBJ2-1; TRBD2 agrees at 11 bases. Trimming cost V 6 bases and J 3 bases; bases outside gene matches: 4. The CDR3 sequence is 15 residues long. The CDR3 spells CASSGTSGFYNEQFF. Written as DNA, the CDR3 is TGTGCCAGCAGCGGGACTAGCGGTTTCTACAATGAGCAGTTCTTC.

The V and J genes are TRBV9 and TRBJ2-5; TRBD1 is a possible D gene (6 bases). This CDR3 contains 15 residues. Germline V gene sequence: CDR1 SGDLS, CDR2 YYNGEE. V was trimmed by 0 bases and J by 1 base, leaving 10 bases between them. The CDR3 nucleotides are TGTGCCAGCAGCGTAGGGGACAACTCCCAAGAGACCCAGTACTTC. Translation: CASSVGDNSQETQYF.

The chain links TRBV29-1 to TRBJ1-2; weak D call: TRBD1 (6 bases). Germline V gene data show CDR1 as SQVTM and CDR2 as ANQGSEA. This CDR3 has 11 amino acids. V was cut by 7 bases and J by 5 bases, with 11 bases left in between. CDR3 sequence reads: CSARDIYGYTF. For the CDR3, the DNA is TGCAGCGCGAGGGACATATATGGCTACACCTTC.